This TCR beta chain was documented in a study of cytomegalovirus exposure and HLA in healthy donors. Notes on the study in general: There were a few CMV-associated chains whose specificity for CMV antigens was confirmed in vitro.

PCR employed 60 Vbeta and 13 Jbeta primers. The table came from immunoSEQ multiplex PCR; TCRdb's copy has only in-frame clones and leaves some out. The sample has 160,000 or so clones, roughly 79% seen once. This clone was detected only once. Its specificity is not known. The CDR3 extends over 15 amino acids. Per the germline V gene, CDR1 is MNHNY and CDR2 is SVGAGI (reference sequence). Deletions cut 7 bases from V and 2 bases from J, with 18 bases between. The origin of this receptor is a man between 40 and 49 years old in good health and CMV-seropositive. Sample: PBMCs. The V gene is TRBV6-6, the J gene TRBJ2-7; D might be TRBD1 (6 bases). The DNA of the CDR3 is TGTGCCAGCACCCCCCAAGGCGGACAGCCCTACGAGCAGTACTTC. This translates into CASTPQGGQPYEQYF.